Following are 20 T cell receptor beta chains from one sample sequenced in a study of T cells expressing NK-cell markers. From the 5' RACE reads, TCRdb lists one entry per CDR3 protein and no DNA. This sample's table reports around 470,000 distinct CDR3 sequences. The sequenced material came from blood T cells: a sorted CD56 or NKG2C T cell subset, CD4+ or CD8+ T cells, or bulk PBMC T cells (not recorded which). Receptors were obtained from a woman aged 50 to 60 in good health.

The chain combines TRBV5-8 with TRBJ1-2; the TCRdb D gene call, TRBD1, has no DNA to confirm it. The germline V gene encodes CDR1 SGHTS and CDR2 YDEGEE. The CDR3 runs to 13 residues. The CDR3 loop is CASSSLQGRAYTF.

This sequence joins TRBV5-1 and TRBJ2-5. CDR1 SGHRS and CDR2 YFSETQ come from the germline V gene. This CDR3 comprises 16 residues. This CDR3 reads CASSPGLLDDQETQYF.

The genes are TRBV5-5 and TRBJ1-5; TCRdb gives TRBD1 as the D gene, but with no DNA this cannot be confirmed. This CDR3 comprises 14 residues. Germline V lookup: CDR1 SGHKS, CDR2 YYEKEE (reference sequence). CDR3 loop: CASSLEGRNQPQHF.

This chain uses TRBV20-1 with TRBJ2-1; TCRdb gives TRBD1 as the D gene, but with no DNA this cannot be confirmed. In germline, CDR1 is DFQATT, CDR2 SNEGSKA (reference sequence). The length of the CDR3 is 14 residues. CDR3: CSAQAVGVRNEQFF.

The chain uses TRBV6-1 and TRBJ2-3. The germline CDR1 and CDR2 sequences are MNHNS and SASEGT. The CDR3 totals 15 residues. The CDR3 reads CASSALSRTGDTQYF.

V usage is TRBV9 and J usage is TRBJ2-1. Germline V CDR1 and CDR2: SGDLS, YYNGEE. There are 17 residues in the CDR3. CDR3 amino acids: CASSVGEFGSSYNEQFF.

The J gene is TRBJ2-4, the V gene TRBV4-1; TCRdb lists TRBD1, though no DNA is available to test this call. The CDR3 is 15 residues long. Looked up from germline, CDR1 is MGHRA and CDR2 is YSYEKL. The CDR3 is CASSQEGIGHGSQYF.

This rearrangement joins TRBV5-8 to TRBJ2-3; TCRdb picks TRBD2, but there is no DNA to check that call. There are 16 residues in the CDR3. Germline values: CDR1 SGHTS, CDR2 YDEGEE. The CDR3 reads CASRQEVGLAGDTQYF.

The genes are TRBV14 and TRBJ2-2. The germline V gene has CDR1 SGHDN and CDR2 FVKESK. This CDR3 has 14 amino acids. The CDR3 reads CASSQARLTGELFF.

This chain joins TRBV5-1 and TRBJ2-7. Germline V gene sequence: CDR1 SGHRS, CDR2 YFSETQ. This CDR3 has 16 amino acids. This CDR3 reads CASSFVLDKSAGEQYF.

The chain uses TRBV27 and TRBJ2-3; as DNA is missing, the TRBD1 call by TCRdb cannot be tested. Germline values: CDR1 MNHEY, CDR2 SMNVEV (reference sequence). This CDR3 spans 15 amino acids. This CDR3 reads CASSLGGQGTDTQYF.

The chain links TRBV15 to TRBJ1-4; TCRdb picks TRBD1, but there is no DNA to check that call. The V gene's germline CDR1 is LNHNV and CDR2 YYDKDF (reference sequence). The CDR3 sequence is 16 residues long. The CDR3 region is CATSRAPPRDKGKLFF.

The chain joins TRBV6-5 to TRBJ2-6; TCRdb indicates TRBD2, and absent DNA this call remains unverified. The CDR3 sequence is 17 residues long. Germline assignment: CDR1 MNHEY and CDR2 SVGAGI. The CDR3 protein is CASRAHGTSSGANVLTF.

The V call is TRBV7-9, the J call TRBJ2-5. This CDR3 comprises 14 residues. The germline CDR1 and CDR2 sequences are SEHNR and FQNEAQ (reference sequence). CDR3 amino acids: CASSWSAYQETQYF.

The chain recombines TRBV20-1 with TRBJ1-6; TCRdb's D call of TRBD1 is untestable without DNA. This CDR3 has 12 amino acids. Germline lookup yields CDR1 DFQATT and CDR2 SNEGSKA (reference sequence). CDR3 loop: CSAGQGISPLHF.

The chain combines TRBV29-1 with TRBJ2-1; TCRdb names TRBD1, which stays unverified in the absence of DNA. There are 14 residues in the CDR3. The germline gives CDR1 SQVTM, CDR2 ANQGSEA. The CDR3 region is CSVDGTGFYNEQFF.

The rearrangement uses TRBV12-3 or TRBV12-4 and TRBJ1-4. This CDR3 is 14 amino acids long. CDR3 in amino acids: CASSSTTANEKLFF.

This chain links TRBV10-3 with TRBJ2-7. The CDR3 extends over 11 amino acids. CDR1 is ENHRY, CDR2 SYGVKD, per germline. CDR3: CAISQEDEQYF.

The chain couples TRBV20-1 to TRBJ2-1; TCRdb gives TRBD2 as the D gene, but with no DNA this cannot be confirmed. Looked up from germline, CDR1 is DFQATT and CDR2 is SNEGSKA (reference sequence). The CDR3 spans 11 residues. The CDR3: CSAGGRGEQFF.

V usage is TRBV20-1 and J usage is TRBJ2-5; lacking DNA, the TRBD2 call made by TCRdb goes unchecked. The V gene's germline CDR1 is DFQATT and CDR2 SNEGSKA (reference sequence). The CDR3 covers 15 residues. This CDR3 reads CSAYMTGLAGETQYF.